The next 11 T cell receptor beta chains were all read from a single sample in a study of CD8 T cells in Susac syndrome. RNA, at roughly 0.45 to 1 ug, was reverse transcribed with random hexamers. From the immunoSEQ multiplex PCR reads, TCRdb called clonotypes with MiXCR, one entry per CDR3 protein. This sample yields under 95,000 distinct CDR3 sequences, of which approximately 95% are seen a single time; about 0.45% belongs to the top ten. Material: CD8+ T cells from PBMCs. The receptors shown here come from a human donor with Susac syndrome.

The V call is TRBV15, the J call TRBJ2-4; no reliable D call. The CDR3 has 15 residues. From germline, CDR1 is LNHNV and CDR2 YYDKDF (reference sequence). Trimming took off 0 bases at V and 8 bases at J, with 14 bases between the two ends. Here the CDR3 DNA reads TGTGCCACCAGCAGAGATCGAGTGGGGATCCACATTCAGTACTTC. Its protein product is CATSRDRVGIHIQYF.

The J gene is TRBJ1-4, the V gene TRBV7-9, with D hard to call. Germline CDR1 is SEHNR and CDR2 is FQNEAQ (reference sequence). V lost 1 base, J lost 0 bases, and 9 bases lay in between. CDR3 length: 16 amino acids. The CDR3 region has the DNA TGTGCCAGCAGCTTAGACAAGAGCGCAACTAATGAAAAACTGTTTTTT. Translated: CASSLDKSATNEKLFF.

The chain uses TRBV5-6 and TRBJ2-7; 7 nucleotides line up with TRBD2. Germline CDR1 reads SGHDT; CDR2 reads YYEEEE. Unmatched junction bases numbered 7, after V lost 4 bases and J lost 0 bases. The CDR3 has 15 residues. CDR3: CASSGIGGSSYEQYF. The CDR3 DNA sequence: TGTGCCAGCAGCGGGATTGGCGGGAGCTCCTACGAGCAGTACTTC.

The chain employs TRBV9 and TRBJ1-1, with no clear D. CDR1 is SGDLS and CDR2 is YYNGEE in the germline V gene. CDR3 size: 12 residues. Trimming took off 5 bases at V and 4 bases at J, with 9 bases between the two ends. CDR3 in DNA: TGTGCCAGCAGGGTCCCCTCCACTGAAGCTTTCTTT. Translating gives CASRVPSTEAFF.

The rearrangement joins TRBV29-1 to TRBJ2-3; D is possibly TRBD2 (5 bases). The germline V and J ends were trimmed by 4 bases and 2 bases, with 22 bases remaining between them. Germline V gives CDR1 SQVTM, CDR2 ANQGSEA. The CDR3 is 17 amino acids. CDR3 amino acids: CSVVGWGGSRATDTQYF. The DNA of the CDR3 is TGCAGCGTTGTTGGGTGGGGTGGTTCGAGGGCCACAGATACGCAGTATTTT.

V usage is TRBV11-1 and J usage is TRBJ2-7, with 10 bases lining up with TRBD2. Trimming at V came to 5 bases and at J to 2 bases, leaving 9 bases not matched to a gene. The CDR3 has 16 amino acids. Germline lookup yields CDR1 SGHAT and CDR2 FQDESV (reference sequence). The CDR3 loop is CASSPRGLAETYEQYF. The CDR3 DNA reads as TGTGCCAGCAGCCCCCGAGGACTAGCGGAGACCTACGAGCAGTACTTC.

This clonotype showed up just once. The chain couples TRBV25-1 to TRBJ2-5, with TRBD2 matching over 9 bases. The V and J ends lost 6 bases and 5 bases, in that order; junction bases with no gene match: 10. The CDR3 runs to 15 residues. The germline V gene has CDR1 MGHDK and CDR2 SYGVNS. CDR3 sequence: CASSPDAGGWETQYF. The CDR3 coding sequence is TGTGCCAGCAGCCCCGATGCGGGAGGGTGGGAGACCCAGTACTTC.

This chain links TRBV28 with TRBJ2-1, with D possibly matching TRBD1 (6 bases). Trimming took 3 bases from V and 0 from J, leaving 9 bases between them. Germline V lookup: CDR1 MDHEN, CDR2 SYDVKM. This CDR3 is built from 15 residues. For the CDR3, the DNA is TGTGCCAGCAGTTTCCCAGGGGTCTCCTACAATGAGCAGTTCTTC. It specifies CASSFPGVSYNEQFF. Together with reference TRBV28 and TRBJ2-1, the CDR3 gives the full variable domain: DVKVTQSSRYLVKRTGEKVFLECVQDMDHENMFWYRQDPGLGLRLIYFSYDVKMKEKGDIPEGYSVSREKKERFSLILESASTNQTSMYLCASSFPGVSYNEQFFGPGTRLTVL.

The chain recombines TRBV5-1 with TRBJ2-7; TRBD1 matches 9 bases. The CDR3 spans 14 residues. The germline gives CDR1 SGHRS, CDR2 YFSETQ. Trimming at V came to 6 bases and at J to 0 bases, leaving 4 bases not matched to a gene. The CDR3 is CASMDRGSSYEQYF. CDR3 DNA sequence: TGCGCCAGCATGGACAGGGGAAGCTCCTACGAGCAGTACTTC.

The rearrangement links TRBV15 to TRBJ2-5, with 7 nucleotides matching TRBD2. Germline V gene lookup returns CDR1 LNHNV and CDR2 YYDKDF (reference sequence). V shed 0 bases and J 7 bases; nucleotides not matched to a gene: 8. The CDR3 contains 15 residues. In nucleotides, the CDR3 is TGTGCCACCAGCAGAGATCTAGGGAGGGGTGGGACCCAGTACTTC. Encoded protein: CATSRDLGRGGTQYF.

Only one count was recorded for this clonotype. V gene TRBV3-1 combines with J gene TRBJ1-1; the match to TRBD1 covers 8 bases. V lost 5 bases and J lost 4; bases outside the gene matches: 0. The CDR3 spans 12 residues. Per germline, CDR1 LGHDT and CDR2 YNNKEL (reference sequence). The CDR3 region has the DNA TGTGCCAGCAGCACAGGGGGCACTGAAGCTTTCTTT. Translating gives CASSTGGTEAFF.